This record looks at one T cell receptor beta chain sequence and its context. These data are taken from a study of blood T cell repertoires in COVID-19. Authors' analysis steps: Reference gene primer amplification gave estimated nucleated cell counts. Some clones are missing from TCRdb's copy, which holds only in-frame ones; the method was immunoSEQ multiplex PCR. That table is the source of V, J and clone size, and D and trimming were worked out from the DNA. The sample has 120,000 or so clones; about 80% are singletons. V was clipped by 3 bases and J by 0 bases, with 9 bases between them. Germline loops: CDR1 LGHDT, CDR2 YNNKEL (reference sequence). This CDR3 is 15 amino acids long.

The specimen was peripheral blood. This TCR came from a human donor in a cohort sampled during active COVID-19. This chain joins TRBV3-1 (or the pseudogene TRBV3-2) and TRBJ2-1; possibly TRBD2 for D (5 bases). The CDR3 sequence: CASSHGAASYNEQFF. DNA for the CDR3: TGTGCCAGCAGCCACGGAGCGGCCTCCTACAATGAGCAGTTCTTC.